This T cell receptor (beta chain) stems from a study of identical twins. General study results and limits: Reduced insertions were recorded for abundant cord blood beta clonotypes, with no such pattern in memory repertoires.

Each CDR3 protein is one row after TCRdb ran MiXCR on the 5' RACE reads. The table has 1.5 million to 2 million distinct CDR3 sequences, around 29% seen once. This CDR3 is 15 amino acids long. The germline CDR1 and CDR2 sequences are MNHEY and SMNVEV (reference sequence). Between the trimmed V and J ends, which lost 7 bases and 2 bases, there was a span of 15 bases. Points on this clonotype: What it binds is not known.

This clonotype originated in a newborn girl in good health. The chain couples TRBV27 to TRBJ2-1; D ambiguous. Sequences were obtained from cord blood. CDR3 sequence (DNA): TGTGCCAGCATCCAGAGTGGCAGCCCCTACAATGAGCAGTTCTTC. Its translation: CASIQSGSPYNEQFF.